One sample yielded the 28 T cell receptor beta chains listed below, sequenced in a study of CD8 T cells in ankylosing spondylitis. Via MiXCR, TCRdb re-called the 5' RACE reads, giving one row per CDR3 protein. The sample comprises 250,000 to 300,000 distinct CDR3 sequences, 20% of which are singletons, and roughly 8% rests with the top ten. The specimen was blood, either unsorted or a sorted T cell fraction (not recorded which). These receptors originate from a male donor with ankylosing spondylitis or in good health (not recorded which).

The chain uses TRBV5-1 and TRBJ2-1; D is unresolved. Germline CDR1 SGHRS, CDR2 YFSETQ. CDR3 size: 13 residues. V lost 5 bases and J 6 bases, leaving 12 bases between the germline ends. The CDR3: CASSGQLGNEQFF. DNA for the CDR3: TGCGCCAGCAGTGGCCAGTTAGGCAATGAGCAGTTCTTC.

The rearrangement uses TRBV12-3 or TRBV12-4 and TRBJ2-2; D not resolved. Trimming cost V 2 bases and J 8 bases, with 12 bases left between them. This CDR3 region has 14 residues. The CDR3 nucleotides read TGTGCCAGCAGTTTAAATCGAGATGGGGGGGAGCTGTTTTTT. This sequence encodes CASSLNRDGGELFF.

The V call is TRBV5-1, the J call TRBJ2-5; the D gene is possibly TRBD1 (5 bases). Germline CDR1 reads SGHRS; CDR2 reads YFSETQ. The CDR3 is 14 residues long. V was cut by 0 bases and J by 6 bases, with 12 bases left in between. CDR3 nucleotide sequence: TGCGCCAGCAGCTTGGGTCCCAGGGAACAGACCCAGTACTTC. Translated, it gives CASSLGPREQTQYF.

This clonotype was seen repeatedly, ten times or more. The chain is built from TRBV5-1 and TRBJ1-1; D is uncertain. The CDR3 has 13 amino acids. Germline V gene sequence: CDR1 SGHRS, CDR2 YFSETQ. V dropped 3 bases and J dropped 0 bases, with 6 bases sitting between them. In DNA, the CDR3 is TGCGCCAGCAGCTGGGATTTGAACACTGAAGCTTTCTTT. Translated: CASSWDLNTEAFF.

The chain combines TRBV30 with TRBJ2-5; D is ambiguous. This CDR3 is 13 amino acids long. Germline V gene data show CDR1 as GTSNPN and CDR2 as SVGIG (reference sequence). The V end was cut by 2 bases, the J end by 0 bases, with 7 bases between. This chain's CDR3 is CAWSMEYQETQYF. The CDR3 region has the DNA TGTGCCTGGAGTATGGAGTACCAAGAGACCCAGTACTTC.

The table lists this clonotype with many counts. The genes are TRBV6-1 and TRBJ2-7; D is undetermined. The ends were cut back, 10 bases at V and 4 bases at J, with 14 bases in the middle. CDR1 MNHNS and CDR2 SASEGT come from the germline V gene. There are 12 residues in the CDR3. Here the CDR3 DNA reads TGTGCCACCATGGACCTTCGGTACGAGCAGTACGTC. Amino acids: CATMDLRYEQYV.

The CDR3 DNA is TGTGCTAGTGCTCCGACTAGCGGGCTTACTAGCACAGATACGCAGTATTTT. Protein sequence: CASAPTSGLTSTDTQYF. The chain recombines TRBV12-5 with TRBJ2-3, with 10 bases identical to TRBD2. J lost 0 bases, V lost 7 bases, and 10 bases had no gene match. Per the germline V gene, CDR1 is LGHNT and CDR2 is FRNRAP. The CDR3 totals 17 residues.

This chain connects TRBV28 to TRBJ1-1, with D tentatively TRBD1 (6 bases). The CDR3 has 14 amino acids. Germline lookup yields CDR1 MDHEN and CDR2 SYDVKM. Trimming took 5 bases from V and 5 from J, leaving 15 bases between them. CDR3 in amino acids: CASSPQGSRTEAFF. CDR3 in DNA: TGTGCCAGCAGTCCCCAGGGGTCCAGAACTGAAGCTTTCTTT.

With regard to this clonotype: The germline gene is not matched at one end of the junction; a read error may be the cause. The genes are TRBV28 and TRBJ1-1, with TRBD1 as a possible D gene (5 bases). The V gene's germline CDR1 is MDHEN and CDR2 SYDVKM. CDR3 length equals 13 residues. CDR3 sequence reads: CASRQALNSEAFF. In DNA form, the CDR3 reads TGTGCCAGCAGACAGGCGCTGAACAGTGAAGCTTTCTTT.

The CDR3 bases are TGTGCCAGCAGTGAAGCGAGCAGGGTCGAGCAGTACGTC. As protein: CASSEASRVEQYV. The genes are TRBV6-1 and TRBJ2-7; possible D gene TRBD1, 5 bases. V shed 0 bases and J shed 6 bases, with 9 bases lying between them. There are 13 residues in the CDR3. Germline loops: CDR1 MNHNS, CDR2 SASEGT.

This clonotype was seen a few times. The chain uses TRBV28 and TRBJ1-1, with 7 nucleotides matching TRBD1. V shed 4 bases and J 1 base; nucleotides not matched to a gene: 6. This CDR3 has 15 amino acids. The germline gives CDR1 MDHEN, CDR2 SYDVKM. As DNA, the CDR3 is TGTGCCAGCAGTTACTCCGGGACAGAGAACACTGAAGCTTTCTTT. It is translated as CASSYSGTENTEAFF.

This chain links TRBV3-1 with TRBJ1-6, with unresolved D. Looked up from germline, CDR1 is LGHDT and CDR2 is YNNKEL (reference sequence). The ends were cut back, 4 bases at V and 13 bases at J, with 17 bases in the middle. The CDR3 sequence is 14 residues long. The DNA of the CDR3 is TGTGCCAGCAGCCTCCGGGGAGGTAATAATCCCCTCCACTTT. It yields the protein CASSLRGGNNPLHF.

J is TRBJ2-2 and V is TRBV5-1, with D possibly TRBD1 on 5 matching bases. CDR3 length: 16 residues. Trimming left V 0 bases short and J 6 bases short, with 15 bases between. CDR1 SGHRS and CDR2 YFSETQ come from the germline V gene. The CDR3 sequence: CASSLAQGIVSGELFF. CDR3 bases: TGCGCCAGCAGCTTGGCGCAGGGCATCGTTTCCGGGGAGCTGTTTTTT.

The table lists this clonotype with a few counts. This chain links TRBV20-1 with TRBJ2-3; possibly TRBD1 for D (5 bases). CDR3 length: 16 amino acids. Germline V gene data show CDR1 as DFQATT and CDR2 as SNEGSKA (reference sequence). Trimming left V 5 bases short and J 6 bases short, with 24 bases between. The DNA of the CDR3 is TGCAGTGCTCCCCCTGGTGGGGCAACGAAGAGTGATACGCAGTATTTT. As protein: CSAPPGGATKSDTQYF.

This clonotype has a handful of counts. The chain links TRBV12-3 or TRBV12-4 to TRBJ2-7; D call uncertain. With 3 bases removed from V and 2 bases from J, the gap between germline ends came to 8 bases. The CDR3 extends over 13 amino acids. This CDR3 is CASSFGFTYEQYV. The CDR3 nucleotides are TGTGCCAGCAGTTTCGGGTTCACCTACGAGCAGTACGTC.

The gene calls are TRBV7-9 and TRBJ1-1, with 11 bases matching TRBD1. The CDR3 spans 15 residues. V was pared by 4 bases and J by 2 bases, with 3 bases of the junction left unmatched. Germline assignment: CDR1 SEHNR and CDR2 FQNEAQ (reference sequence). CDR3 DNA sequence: TGTGCCAGCAGCTGGGGGACAGGGGGTAACACTGAAGCTTTCTTT. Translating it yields CASSWGTGGNTEAFF.

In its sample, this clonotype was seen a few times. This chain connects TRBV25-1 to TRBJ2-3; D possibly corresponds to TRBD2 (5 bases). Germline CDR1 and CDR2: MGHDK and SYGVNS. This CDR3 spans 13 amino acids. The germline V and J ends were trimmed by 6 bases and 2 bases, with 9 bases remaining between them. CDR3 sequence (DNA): TGTGCCAGCAGCCAAGCGGTCACAGATACGCAGTATTTT. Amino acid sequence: CASSQAVTDTQYF. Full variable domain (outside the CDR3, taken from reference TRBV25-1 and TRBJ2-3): EADIYQTPRYLVIGTGKKITLECSQTMGHDKMYWYQQDPGMELHLIHYSYGVNSTEKGDLSSESTVSRIRTEHFPLTLESARPSHTSQYLCASSQAVTDTQYFGPGTRLTVL.

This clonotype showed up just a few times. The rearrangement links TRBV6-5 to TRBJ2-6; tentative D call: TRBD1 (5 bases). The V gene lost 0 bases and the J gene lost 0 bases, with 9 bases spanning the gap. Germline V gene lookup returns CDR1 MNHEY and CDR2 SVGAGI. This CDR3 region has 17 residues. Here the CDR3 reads CASSYSSRASGANVLTF. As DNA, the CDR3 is TGTGCCAGCAGTTACTCATCCAGGGCCTCTGGGGCCAACGTCCTGACTTTC.

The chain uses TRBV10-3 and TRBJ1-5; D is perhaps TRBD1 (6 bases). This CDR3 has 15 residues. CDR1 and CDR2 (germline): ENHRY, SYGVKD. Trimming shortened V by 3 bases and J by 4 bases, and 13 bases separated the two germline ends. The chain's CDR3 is CAISDSTRGNQPQHF. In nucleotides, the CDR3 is TGTGCCATCAGTGATTCGACGAGGGGGAATCAGCCCCAGCATTTT.

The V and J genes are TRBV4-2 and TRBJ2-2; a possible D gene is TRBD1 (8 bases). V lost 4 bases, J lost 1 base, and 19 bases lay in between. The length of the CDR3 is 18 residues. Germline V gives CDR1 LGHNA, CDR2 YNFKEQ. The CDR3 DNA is TGTGCCAGCAGCCGAGAGAAGCGGGACAGGCGGAACACCGGGGAGCTGTTTTTT. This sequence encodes CASSREKRDRRNTGELFF.

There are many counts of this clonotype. The CDR3 loop reads CAISEPAGELFF. CDR3 nucleotides: TGTGCCATCAGTGAGCCCGCCGGGGAGCTGTTTTTT. The chain combines TRBV10-3 with TRBJ2-2, with D unresolved. Germline CDR1 reads ENHRY; CDR2 reads SYGVKD. The length of the CDR3 is 12 residues. Trimming took 2 bases from V and 6 from J, leaving 4 bases between them.

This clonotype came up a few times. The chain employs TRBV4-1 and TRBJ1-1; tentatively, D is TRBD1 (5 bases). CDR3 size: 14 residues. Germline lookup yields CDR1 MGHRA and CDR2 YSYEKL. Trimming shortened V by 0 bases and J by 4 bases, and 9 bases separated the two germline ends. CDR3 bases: TGCGCCAGCAGCCAAGAGGGGACCTCCACTGAAGCTTTCTTT. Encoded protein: CASSQEGTSTEAFF.

The CDR3 DNA follows: TGTGCCAGCAGCCAAACGACAGGGGGCGAGACCCAGTACTTC. Protein product: CASSQTTGGETQYF. This sequence joins TRBV3-1 and TRBJ2-5; 10 nucleotides agree with TRBD1. The CDR3 runs 14 residues. The germline gives CDR1 LGHDT, CDR2 YNNKEL (reference sequence). Trimming took 2 bases from V and 5 from J; bases not matched to a gene: 2.

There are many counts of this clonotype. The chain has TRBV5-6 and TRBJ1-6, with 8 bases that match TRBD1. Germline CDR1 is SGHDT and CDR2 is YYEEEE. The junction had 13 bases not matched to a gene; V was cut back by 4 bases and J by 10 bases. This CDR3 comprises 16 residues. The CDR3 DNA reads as TGTGCCAGCAGCCCGACCGGGACAGGTTCTAGCTCACCCCTCCACTTT. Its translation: CASSPTGTGSSSPLHF.

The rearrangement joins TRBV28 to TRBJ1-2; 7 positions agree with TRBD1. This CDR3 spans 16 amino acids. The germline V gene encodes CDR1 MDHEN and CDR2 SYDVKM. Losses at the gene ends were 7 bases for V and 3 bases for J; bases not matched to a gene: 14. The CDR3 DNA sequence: TGTGCCAGCATTGACGGGCGATCCGACAGGGACTATGGCTACACCTTC. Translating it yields CASIDGRSDRDYGYTF.

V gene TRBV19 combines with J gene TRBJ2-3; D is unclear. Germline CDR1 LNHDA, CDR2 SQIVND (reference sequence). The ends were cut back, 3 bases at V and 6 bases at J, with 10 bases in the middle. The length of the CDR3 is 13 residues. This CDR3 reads CASSIRLTDTQYF. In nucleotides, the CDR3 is TGTGCCAGTAGTATCCGACTCACCGATACGCAGTATTTT.

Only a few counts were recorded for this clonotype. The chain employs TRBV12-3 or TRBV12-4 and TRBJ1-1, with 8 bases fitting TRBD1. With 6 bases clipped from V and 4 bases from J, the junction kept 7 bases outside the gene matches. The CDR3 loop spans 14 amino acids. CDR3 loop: CASSNQQGGTEAFF. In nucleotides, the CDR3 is TGTGCCAGCAGCAACCAACAGGGGGGCACTGAAGCTTTCTTT.

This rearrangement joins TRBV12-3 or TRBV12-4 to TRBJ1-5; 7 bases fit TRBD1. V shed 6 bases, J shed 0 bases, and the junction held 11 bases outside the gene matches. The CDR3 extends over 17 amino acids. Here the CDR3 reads CASSLGDRGYSNQPQHF. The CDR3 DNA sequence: TGTGCCAGCAGCCTGGGGGACAGAGGATATAGCAATCAGCCCCAGCATTTT.